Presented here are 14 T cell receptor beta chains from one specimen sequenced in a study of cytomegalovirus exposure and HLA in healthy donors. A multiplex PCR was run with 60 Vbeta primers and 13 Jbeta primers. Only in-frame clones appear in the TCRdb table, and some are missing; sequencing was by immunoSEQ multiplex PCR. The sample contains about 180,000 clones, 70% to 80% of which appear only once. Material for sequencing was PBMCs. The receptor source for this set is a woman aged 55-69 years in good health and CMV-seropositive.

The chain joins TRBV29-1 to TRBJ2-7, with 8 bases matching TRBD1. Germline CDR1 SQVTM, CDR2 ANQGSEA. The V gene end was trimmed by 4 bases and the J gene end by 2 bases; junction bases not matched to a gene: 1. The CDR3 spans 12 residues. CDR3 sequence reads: CSVGQGTYEQYF. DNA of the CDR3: TGCAGCGTTGGACAGGGGACCTACGAGCAGTACTTC.

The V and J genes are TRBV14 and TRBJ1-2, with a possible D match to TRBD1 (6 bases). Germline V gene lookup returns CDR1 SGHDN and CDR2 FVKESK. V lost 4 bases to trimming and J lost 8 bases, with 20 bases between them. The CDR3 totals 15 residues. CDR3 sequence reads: CASSPLRGGVEGYTF. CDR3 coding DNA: TGTGCCAGCAGCCCTCTAAGGGGGGGTGTGGAAGGCTACACCTTC.

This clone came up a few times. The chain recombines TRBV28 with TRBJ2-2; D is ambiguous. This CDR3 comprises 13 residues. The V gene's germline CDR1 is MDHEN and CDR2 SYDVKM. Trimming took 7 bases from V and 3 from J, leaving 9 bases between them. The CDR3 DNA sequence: TGTGCCAGCATTAACACCCACACCGGGGAGCTGTTTTTT. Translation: CASINTHTGELFF.

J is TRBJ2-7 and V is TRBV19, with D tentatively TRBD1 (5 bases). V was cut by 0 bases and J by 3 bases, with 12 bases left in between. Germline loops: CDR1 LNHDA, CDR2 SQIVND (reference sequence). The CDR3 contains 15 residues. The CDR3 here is CASSIDLKGHYEQYF. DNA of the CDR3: TGTGCCAGTAGTATAGATCTTAAGGGGCACTACGAGCAGTACTTC.

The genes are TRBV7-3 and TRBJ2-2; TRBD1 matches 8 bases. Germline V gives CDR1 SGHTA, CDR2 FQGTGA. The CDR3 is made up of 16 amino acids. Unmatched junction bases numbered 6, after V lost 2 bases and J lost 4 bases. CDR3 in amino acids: CASSLFGQGFTGELFF. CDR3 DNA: TGTGCCAGCAGCTTATTTGGACAGGGATTCACCGGGGAGCTGTTTTTT. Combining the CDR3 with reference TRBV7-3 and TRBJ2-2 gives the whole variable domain GAGVSQTPSNKVTEKGKYVELRCDPISGHTALYWYRQSLGQGPEFLIYFQGTGAADDSGLPNDRFFAVRPEGSVSTLKIQRTERGDSAVYLCASSLFGQGFTGELFFGEGSRLTVL.

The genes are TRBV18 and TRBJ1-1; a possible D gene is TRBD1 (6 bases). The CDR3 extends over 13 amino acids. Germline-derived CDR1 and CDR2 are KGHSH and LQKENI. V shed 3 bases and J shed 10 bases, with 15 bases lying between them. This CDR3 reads CASSPAGARLAFF. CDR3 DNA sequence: TGTGCCAGCTCACCGGCAGGGGCTAGATTAGCTTTCTTT.

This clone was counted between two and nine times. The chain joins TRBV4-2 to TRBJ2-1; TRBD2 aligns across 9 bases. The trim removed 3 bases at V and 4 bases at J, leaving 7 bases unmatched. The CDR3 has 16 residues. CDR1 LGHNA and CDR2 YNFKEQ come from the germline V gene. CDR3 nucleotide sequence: TGTGCCAGCAGCCAGGTGACTAGCGGAGGATACAATGAGCAGTTCTTC. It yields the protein CASSQVTSGGYNEQFF.

For the CDR3, the DNA is TGTGCCAGCAGCGTAGCAGCGGGACTAGCGGACATCTACAATGAGCAGTTCTTC. Translated, it gives CASSVAAGLADIYNEQFF. This chain connects TRBV9 to TRBJ2-1; 11 bases match TRBD2. This CDR3 spans 18 amino acids. Germline V lookup: CDR1 SGDLS, CDR2 YYNGEE. The V segment lost 0 bases and the J segment 3 bases; nucleotides outside the gene matches: 8.

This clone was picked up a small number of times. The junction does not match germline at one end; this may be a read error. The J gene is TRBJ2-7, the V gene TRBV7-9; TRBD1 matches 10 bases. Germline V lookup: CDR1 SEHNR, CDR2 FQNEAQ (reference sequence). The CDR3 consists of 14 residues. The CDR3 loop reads CSSSQGQGSNEQYF. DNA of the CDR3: TGTTCCAGCAGCCAGGGACAGGGGTCAAACGAGCAGTACTTC. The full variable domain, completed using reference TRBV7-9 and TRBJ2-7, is DTGVSQNPRHKITKRGQNVTFRCDPISEHNRLYWYRQTLGQGPEFLTYFQNEAQLEKSRLLSDRFSAERPKGSFSTLEIQRTEQGDSAMYLCSSSQGQGSNEQYFGPGTRLTVT.

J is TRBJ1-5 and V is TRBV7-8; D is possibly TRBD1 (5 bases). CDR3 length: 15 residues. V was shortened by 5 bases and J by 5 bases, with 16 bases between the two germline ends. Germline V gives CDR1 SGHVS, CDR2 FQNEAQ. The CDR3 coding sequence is TGTGCCAGCAGCCCTCGGGGGGGATTGGATCAGCCCCAGCATTTT. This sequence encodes CASSPRGGLDQPQHF. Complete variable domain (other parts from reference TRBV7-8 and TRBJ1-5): GAGVSQSPRYKVAKRGQDVALRCDPISGHVSLFWYQQALGQGPEFLTYFQNEAQLDKSGLPSDRFFAERPEGSVSTLKIQRTQQEDSAVYLCASSPRGGLDQPQHFGDGTRLSIL.

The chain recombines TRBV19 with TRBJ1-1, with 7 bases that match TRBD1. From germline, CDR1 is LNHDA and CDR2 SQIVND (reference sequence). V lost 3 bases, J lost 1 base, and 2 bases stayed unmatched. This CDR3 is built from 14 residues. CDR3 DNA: TGTGCCAGTAGTATCGGACAGGAGAACACTGAAGCTTTCTTT. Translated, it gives CASSIGQENTEAFF.

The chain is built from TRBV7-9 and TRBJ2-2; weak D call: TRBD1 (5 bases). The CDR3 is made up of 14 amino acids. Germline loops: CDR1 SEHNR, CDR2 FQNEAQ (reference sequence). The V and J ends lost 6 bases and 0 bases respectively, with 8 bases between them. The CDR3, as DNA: TGTGCCAGCAGGGAGACAGCGAACACCGGGGAGCTGTTTTTT. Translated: CASRETANTGELFF.

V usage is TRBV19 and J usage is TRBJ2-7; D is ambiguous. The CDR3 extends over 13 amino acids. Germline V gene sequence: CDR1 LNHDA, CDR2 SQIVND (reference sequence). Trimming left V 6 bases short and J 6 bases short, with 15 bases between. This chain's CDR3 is CASSPDRSLEQYF. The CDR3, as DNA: TGTGCCAGTAGCCCCGACCGGAGCCTCGAGCAGTACTTC.

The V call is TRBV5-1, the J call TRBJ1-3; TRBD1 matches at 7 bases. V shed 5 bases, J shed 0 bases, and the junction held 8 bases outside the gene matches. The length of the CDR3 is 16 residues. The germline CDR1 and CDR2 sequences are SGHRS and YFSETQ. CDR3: CASSYGTASSGNTIYF. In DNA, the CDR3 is TGCGCCAGCAGTTACGGGACAGCCAGCTCTGGAAACACCATATATTTT.